The 25 T cell receptor beta chains below were found in one sample sequenced in a study of T-cell reconstitution after alpha-beta-depleted transplantation in children. Unique molecular identifiers were incorporated during preparation of the TCRbeta library. TCRdb processed the PCR reads anew with MiXCR; each CDR3 protein has one entry. Of around 200,000 distinct CDR3 sequences listed, 7.5% to 9.5% are singletons. Sequencing was performed on PBMCs, mostly from graft donor cells, taken 360 days after TCRalphabeta/CD19-depleted stem cell transplant. The receptors were gathered from a male patient aged 2-9 years who had a stem cell transplant for acute myeloid leukemia, so the T cells may come from the graft donor.

About this clonotype itself: The missing conserved phenylalanine or tryptophan at the end of this CDR3 makes a read error likely. The rearrangement uses TRBV7-2 and TRBJ2-1; weak D call: TRBD1 (6 bases). The ends were cut back, 1 base at V and 4 bases at J, with 11 bases in the middle. Germline CDR1 is SGHTA and CDR2 is FQGNSA. The CDR3 has 15 residues. CDR3 coding DNA: TGTGCCAGCAGCTTAGAAGGGACATCATACAATGAGCAGTTCGTC. This codes for CASSLEGTSYNEQFV.

The sample holds a few counts of this clonotype. This rearrangement joins TRBV5-1 to TRBJ2-1; D possibly uses TRBD1 or TRBD2 (5 bases each). Germline CDR1 is SGHRS and CDR2 is YFSETQ. CDR3 size: 16 residues. V was clipped by 5 bases and J by 4 bases, with 19 bases between them. In DNA form, the CDR3 reads TGCGCCAGCAGGGCAAGAACCGGGACGGAGTACAATGAGCAGTTCTTC. This encodes CASRARTGTEYNEQFF.

This clonotype showed up just a few times. The chain couples TRBV12-3 or TRBV12-4 to TRBJ2-5; tentative D call: TRBD2 (5 bases). This CDR3 has 14 residues. Trimming stripped 6 bases from V and 5 bases from J, with 16 bases between. The chain's CDR3 is CASSQAGRDETQYF. The DNA for the CDR3 is TGTGCCAGCAGCCAGGCGGGCAGAGACGAGACCCAGTACTTC.

This clonotype was seen many times. V is TRBV4-2 and J is TRBJ1-2; 9 positions match TRBD1. In germline, CDR1 is LGHNA, CDR2 YNFKEQ. V lost 8 bases, J lost 4 bases, and 14 bases stayed unmatched. This CDR3 is built from 16 residues. The CDR3 is CASSVAGTGLFYGYTF. In nucleotides, the CDR3 is TGTGCCAGCTCTGTCGCGGGGACAGGGTTATTCTATGGCTACACCTTC.

This clonotype occurred a few times. This chain joins TRBV20-1 and TRBJ1-3; no clear D gene. The CDR3 length is 11 residues. CDR1 is DFQATT and CDR2 is SNEGSKA in the germline V gene (reference sequence). With 6 bases removed from V and 6 bases from J, the gap between germline ends came to 9 bases. DNA of the CDR3: TGCAGTGCAGGGAGAGTAAACACCATATATTTT. This gives the protein CSAGRVNTIYF.

The J gene is TRBJ2-1, the V gene TRBV20-1; 11 positions match TRBD2. Germline CDR1 reads DFQATT; CDR2 reads SNEGSKA (reference sequence). This CDR3 is built from 15 residues. V trimming: 5 bases; J trimming: 4 bases; junction bases outside the gene matches: 7. The CDR3 nucleotides are TGCAGTGCTGGGGGTCGGACTAGCGGGTACAATGAGCAGTTCTTC. Its protein product is CSAGGRTSGYNEQFF.

The chain recombines TRBV2 with TRBJ1-5, with D possibly matching TRBD1 (5 bases). V was clipped by 1 base and J by 0 bases, with 7 bases between them. This CDR3 comprises 15 residues. Germline V gene lookup returns CDR1 SNHLY and CDR2 FYNNEI. DNA for the CDR3: TGTGCCAGCAGTGAAGACAGGATTAGCAATCAGCCCCAGCATTTT. It codes for CASSEDRISNQPQHF.

There are a few counts of this clonotype. CDR3 sequence (DNA): TGCGCCAGCAGCTCCAAGGGTACAGGGGGCTTCTCTGGGGCCAACGTCCTGACTTTC. Translated: CASSSKGTGGFSGANVLTF. V usage is TRBV5-1 and J usage is TRBJ2-6; 9 positions match TRBD1. The CDR3 has 19 amino acids. Trimming removed 3 bases from V and 0 bases from J; junction bases left unmatched: 10. Germline V gene sequence: CDR1 SGHRS, CDR2 YFSETQ.

This clonotype appeared many times. CDR3 region: CASSQEGWQNTGELFF. DNA of the CDR3: TGTGCCAGCAGCCAAGAGGGCTGGCAAAACACCGGGGAGCTGTTTTTT. The chain employs TRBV4-2 and TRBJ2-2; D gene uncertain. The germline V and J ends were trimmed by 0 bases and 2 bases, with 10 bases remaining between them. CDR3 size: 16 residues. Per germline, CDR1 LGHNA and CDR2 YNFKEQ.

This clonotype was detected only a few times. The genes are TRBV10-3 and TRBJ2-3; 9 nucleotides agree with TRBD2. The CDR3 sequence is 16 residues long. The junction had 8 bases not matched to a gene; V was cut back by 3 bases and J by 4 bases. Germline V lookup: CDR1 ENHRY, CDR2 SYGVKD. The CDR3 is CAISEMTSGQPDTQYF. DNA of the CDR3: TGTGCCATCAGTGAAATGACTAGCGGTCAACCAGATACGCAGTATTTT.

The chain uses TRBV5-1 and TRBJ2-3; D is unclear. CDR1 is SGHRS and CDR2 is YFSETQ in the germline V gene. Trimming removed 0 bases at V and 1 base at J, with 9 bases between. The CDR3 loop spans 15 amino acids. The DNA of the CDR3 is TGCGCCAGCAGCTTGGACCGCCCCGGCACAGATACGCAGTATTTT. This encodes CASSLDRPGTDTQYF. Filled out from reference TRBV5-1 and TRBJ2-3, the complete variable domain reads KAGVTQTPRYLIKTRGQQVTLSCSPISGHRSVSWYQQTPGQGLQFLFEYFSETQRNKGNFPGRFSGRQFSNSRSEMNVSTLELGDSALYLCASSLDRPGTDTQYFGPGTRLTVL.

This clonotype was observed many times. This rearrangement joins TRBV25-1 to TRBJ1-2; a weak D match, TRBD1 (5 bases). V was cut by 7 bases and J by 4 bases, with 13 bases left in between. Germline assignment: CDR1 MGHDK and CDR2 SYGVNS. The CDR3 is made up of 13 amino acids. The CDR3 here is CASTGGGGYGYTF. In DNA form, the CDR3 reads TGTGCCAGCACCGGGGGGGGAGGCTATGGCTACACCTTC.

This clonotype came up many times. V and J are TRBV5-1 and TRBJ2-5; tentatively, D is TRBD1 or TRBD2 (5 bases each). This CDR3 spans 12 amino acids. V lost 3 bases to trimming and J lost 4 bases, with 7 bases between them. In germline, CDR1 is SGHRS, CDR2 YFSETQ. CDR3 in DNA: TGCGCCAGCAGCTGGGACGTAGAGACCCAGTACTTC. Translating gives CASSWDVETQYF.

This clonotype has more than one count but fewer than ten. The chain employs TRBV20-1 and TRBJ1-2, with a possible D match to TRBD1 (5 bases). V was clipped by 3 bases and J by 2 bases, with 10 bases between them. CDR3 length: 13 residues. CDR1 and CDR2 from the germline V gene are DFQATT and SNEGSKA (reference sequence). The CDR3 nucleotides are TGCAGTGCTAGCCCCCGGGACAACTATGGCTACACCTTC. It codes for CSASPRDNYGYTF.

In its sample, this clonotype was seen a few times. This chain uses TRBV5-1 with TRBJ2-1, with TRBD1 identical over 9 bases. The germline V gene encodes CDR1 SGHRS and CDR2 YFSETQ. Trimming took 0 bases from V and 2 from J; bases not matched to a gene: 9. The length of the CDR3 is 18 residues. CDR3 region: CASSLVVNRDRAYNEQFF. CDR3 DNA sequence: TGCGCCAGCAGCTTGGTAGTAAACCGGGACAGGGCCTACAATGAGCAGTTCTTC. The full variable domain, in which reference TRBV5-1 and TRBJ2-1 provide the parts outside the CDR3, is KAGVTQTPRYLIKTRGQQVTLSCSPISGHRSVSWYQQTPGQGLQFLFEYFSETQRNKGNFPGRFSGRQFSNSRSEMNVSTLELGDSALYLCASSLVVNRDRAYNEQFFGPGTRLTVL.

This clonotype was detected ten times or more. The chain uses TRBV7-9 and TRBJ1-6; 7 bases map to TRBD1. CDR1 SEHNR and CDR2 FQNEAQ come from the germline V gene (reference sequence). The CDR3 loop spans 15 amino acids. V trimming: 1 base; J trimming: 4 bases; junction bases outside the gene matches: 1. CDR3 in DNA: TGTGCCAGCAGCTTAGGACAGGGTTATAATTCACCCCTCCACTTT. It codes for CASSLGQGYNSPLHF.

The V and J genes are TRBV10-3 and TRBJ1-2, with 12 bases matching TRBD1. The CDR3 has 15 residues. The germline V gene has CDR1 ENHRY and CDR2 SYGVKD. Trimming at V came to 4 bases and at J to 8 bases, leaving 8 bases not matched to a gene. CDR3 region: CAISAPGQGARGYTF. The DNA for the CDR3 is TGTGCCATCAGTGCCCCGGGACAGGGGGCCAGAGGCTACACCTTC.

The chain links TRBV29-1 to TRBJ2-1, with D possibly matching TRBD2 (6 bases). Germline V gene sequence: CDR1 SQVTM, CDR2 ANQGSEA. Between the trimmed V and J ends, which lost 0 bases and 5 bases, there was a span of 8 bases. The CDR3 contains 13 residues. The CDR3 coding sequence is TGCAGCGTTGAAGATAGCGGAAACAATGAGCAGTTCTTC. This codes for CSVEDSGNNEQFF.

The J gene is TRBJ2-7, the V gene TRBV6-1; 11 positions match TRBD2. V lost 4 bases and J lost 3; bases outside the gene matches: 2. Germline V lookup: CDR1 MNHNS, CDR2 SASEGT. The CDR3 is 14 residues long. The CDR3 sequence: CASSAGTSGYEQYF. The CDR3 DNA reads as TGTGCCAGCAGTGCCGGGACTAGCGGCTACGAGCAGTACTTC.

The gene calls are TRBV28 and TRBJ2-5; D is perhaps TRBD1 or TRBD2 (5 bases each). The germline V gene encodes CDR1 MDHEN and CDR2 SYDVKM. The CDR3 sequence is 15 residues long. V was clipped by 2 bases and J by 4 bases, with 14 bases between them. CDR3 region: CASSLPSPGRETQYF. The DNA for the CDR3 is TGTGCCAGCAGTTTACCGTCCCCAGGGAGAGAGACCCAGTACTTC.

This clonotype has at least ten counts. The chain links TRBV10-3 to TRBJ2-2; tentatively, D is TRBD2 (6 bases). V lost 6 bases to trimming and J lost 5 bases, with 13 bases between them. In germline, CDR1 is ENHRY, CDR2 SYGVKD. The CDR3 contains 14 residues. CDR3 coding DNA: TGTGCCATCAGCCCCGGGACTGGTACCGGGGAGCTGTTTTTT. This gives the protein CAISPGTGTGELFF.

There are a few counts of this clonotype. The chain has TRBV6-5 and TRBJ2-6; D remains ambiguous. The germline gives CDR1 MNHEY, CDR2 SVGAGI. Between the trimmed V and J ends, which lost 6 bases and 0 bases, there was a span of 9 bases. The CDR3 length is 15 residues. Here the CDR3 DNA reads TGTGCCAGCAGCAGCAAGAGCTCTGGGGCCAACGTCCTGACTTTC. Protein sequence: CASSSKSSGANVLTF.

Comment on this clonotype: A read error is possible here, since a much larger clone lies one base away. The chain employs TRBV7-3 and TRBJ1-1; 9 bases are a match to TRBD1. Germline CDR1 reads SGHTA; CDR2 reads FQGTGA. The CDR3 spans 13 residues. CDR3 residues: CASSWTGDTEPFF. The CDR3 DNA reads TGTGCCAGCAGCTGGACAGGGGACACTGAACCTTTCTTT.

This clonotype has more than one count but fewer than ten. The V and J genes are TRBV12-3 or TRBV12-4 and TRBJ1-1; D remains unclear. This CDR3 region has 12 residues. Trimming removed 1 base at V and 13 bases at J, with 13 bases between. The CDR3: CASSLGQAEDFF. The CDR3 coding sequence is TGTGCCAGCAGTTTAGGGCAGGCCGAGGATTTCTTT.

This clonotype occurred many times. The gene calls are TRBV25-1 and TRBJ1-4; 7 bases are a match to TRBD1. V dropped 3 bases and J dropped 6; count of bases not matched to a gene: 7. The CDR3 covers 15 residues. Germline values: CDR1 MGHDK, CDR2 SYGVNS. CDR3 sequence reads: CASSDPGQIHEKLFF. Here the CDR3 DNA reads TGTGCCAGCAGTGACCCGGGACAGATCCATGAAAAACTGTTTTTT.